This TCR beta chain comes out of a study of blood T cell repertoires in COVID-19. Study information: Acute-phase and convalescent COVID-19 samples originated in the United States, Italy and Spain.

This clone was seen a few times. Measured with immunoSEQ multiplex PCR; TCRdb has only the in-frame clones, and not every one. This sample has some 170,000 clones, with 80% to 90% found just once. Participant-given clinical history determined each cohort assignment. The clonotype originates from a middle-aged man who had recovered from COVID-19. The sample was PBMCs or T cells enriched from blood (not recorded which).

CDR3 DNA: TGTGCCAGCAGCTTAGAGTTAGGGGTTGGAAACACCATATATTTT. Residues: CASSLELGVGNTIYF. This chain joins TRBV7-2 and TRBJ1-3, with D maybe TRBD1 (5 bases). V lost 1 base, J lost 3 bases, and 10 bases lay in between. Germline CDR1 reads SGHTA; CDR2 reads FQGNSA. The CDR3 is 15 amino acids.